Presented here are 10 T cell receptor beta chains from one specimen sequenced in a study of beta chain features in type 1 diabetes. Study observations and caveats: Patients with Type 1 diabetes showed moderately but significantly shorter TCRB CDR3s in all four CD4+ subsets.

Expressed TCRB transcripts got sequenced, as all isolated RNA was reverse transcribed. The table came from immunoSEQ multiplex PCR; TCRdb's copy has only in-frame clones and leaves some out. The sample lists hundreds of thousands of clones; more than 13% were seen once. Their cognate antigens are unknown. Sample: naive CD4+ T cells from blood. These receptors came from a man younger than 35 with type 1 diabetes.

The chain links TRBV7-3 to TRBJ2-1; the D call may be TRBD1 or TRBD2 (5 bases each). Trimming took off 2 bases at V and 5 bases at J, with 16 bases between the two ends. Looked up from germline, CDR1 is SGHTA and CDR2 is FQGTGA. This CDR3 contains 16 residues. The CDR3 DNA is TGTGCCAGCAGCTTACAAGGCTTGGGACCGGACAATGAGCAGTTCTTC. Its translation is CASSLQGLGPDNEQFF.

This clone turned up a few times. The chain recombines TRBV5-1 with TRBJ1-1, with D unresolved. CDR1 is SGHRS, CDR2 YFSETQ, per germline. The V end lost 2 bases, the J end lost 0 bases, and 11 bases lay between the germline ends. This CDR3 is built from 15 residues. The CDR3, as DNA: TGCGCCAGCAGCTTTACGGGGATTATGAACACTGAAGCTTTCTTT. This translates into CASSFTGIMNTEAFF.

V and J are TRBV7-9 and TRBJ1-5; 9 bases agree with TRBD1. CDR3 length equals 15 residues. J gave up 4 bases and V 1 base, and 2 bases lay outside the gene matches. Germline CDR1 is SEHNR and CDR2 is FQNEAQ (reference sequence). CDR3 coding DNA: TGTGCCAGCAGCTTAGGGACAGGGGAAAATCAGCCCCAGCATTTT. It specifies CASSLGTGENQPQHF. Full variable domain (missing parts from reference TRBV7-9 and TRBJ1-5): DTGVSQNPRHKITKRGQNVTFRCDPISEHNRLYWYRQTLGQGPEFLTYFQNEAQLEKSRLLSDRFSAERPKGSFSTLEIQRTEQGDSAMYLCASSLGTGENQPQHFGDGTRLSIL.

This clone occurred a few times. The chain's CDR3 is CASSFRTGGGDTQYF. Written as DNA, the CDR3 is TGTGCCAGCAGCTTTCGGACAGGGGGGGGAGATACGCAGTATTTT. The chain links TRBV5-4 to TRBJ2-3; 10 nucleotides line up with TRBD1. Losses at the gene ends were 2 bases for V and 5 bases for J; bases not matched to a gene: 5. The CDR3 has 15 residues. CDR1 SGHNT and CDR2 YYREEE come from the germline V gene (reference sequence). Looking up the rest from reference TRBV5-4 and TRBJ2-3 gives the full variable domain: ETGVTQSPTHLIKTRGQQVTLRCSSQSGHNTVSWYQQALGQGPQFIFQYYREEENGRGNFPPRFSGLQFPNYSSELNVNALELDDSALYLCASSFRTGGGDTQYFGPGTRLTVL.

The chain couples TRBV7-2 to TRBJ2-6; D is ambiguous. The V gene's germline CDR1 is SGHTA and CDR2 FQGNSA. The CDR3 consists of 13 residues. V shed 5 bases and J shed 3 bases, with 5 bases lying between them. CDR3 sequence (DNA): TGTGCCAGCAGCGTACGTGGGGCCAACGTCCTGACTTTC. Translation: CASSVRGANVLTF.

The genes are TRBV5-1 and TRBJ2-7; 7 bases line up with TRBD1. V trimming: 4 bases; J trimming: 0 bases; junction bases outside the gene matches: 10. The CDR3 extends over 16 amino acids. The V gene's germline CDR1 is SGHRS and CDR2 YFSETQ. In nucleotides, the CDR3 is TGCGCCAGCAGCCTCGAAGGGACAGCAAGCTCCTACGAGCAGTACTTC. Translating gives CASSLEGTASSYEQYF.

The CDR3 here is CASSPTVREGASYEQYF. The CDR3 region has the DNA TGCGCCAGCAGCCCGACGGTAAGGGAAGGGGCTTCCTACGAGCAGTACTTC. This chain connects TRBV4-3 to TRBJ2-7, with D perhaps TRBD1 (5 bases). The CDR3 loop spans 17 amino acids. Germline CDR1 and CDR2: LGHNA and YSLEER. Trimming shortened V by 4 bases and J by 1 base, and 20 bases separated the two germline ends.

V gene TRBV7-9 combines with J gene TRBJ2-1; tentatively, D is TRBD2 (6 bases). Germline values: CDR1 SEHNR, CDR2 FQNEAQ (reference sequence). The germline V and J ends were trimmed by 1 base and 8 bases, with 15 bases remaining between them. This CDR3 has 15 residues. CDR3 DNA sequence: TGTGCCAGCAGCTTAGGGGAGGTAGGGTCCCATGAGCAGTTCTTC. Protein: CASSLGEVGSHEQFF.

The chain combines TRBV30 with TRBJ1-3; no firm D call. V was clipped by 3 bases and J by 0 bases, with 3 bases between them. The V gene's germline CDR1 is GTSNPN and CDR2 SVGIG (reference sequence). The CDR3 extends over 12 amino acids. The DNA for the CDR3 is TGTGCCTGGAGAACCTCTGGAAACACCATATATTTT. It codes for CAWRTSGNTIYF.

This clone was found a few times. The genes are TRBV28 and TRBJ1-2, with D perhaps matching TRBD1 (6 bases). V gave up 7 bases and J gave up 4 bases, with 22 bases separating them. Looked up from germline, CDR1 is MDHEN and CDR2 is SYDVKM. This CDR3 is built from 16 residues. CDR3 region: CASTLGGARLVYGYTF. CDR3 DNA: TGTGCCAGCACCCTGGGGGGGGCGAGGTTGGTCTATGGCTACACCTTC.